This entry features one T cell receptor (beta chain) sequence. The antigen is undetermined. The data originate from a study of T cells in Graves' hyperthyroidism and ophthalmopathy. Under 3 months was the duration of disease in ophthalmopathy patients, who also had a Clinical Activity Score of at least 3 and a NOSPECS grade of at least 4. The study, taken as a whole, reports: Ophthalmopathy, as predicted by the model, came a median roughly 6.3 months after the prediction. Blood also carried most thyroid clonotypes expanded above 0.001.

The CDR3 extends over 14 amino acids. V was cut by 1 base and J by 2 bases, with 6 bases left in between. CDR1 is SEHNR, CDR2 FQNEAQ, per germline (reference sequence). The TCR beta CDR3 regions underwent amplification using RNA transcripts as the source. A first-round RT-PCR of the TCR CDR3 used the HTBI primer set. TCRdb analysed the multiplex PCR reads with MiXCR anew, one entry per CDR3 protein. There are roughly 350,000 distinct CDR3 sequences in the sample; about 14% occur only once, and around a fifth lies in the top ten. The sequenced sample was blood. The receptor was derived from a woman between 25 and 40 years old with Graves' ophthalmopathy. V is TRBV7-9 and J is TRBJ1-5; unclear D gene. In DNA, the CDR3 is TGTGCCAGCAGCTTAGAGGAGCGCAATCAGCCCCAGCATTTT. Translating gives CASSLEERNQPQHF.